The 25 T cell receptor beta chains in this list originate from one sample, sequenced in a study of cytomegalovirus exposure and HLA in healthy donors. PCR used 60 Vbeta primers and 13 Jbeta primers. TCRdb's copy holds only in-frame clones and misses some; the assay was immunoSEQ multiplex PCR. The table lists 60,000 to 85,000 clones, 75% to 85% of them singletons. What was sequenced was PBMCs. The receptors were gathered from an older man in good health and CMV-seropositive.

This chain connects TRBV11-2 to TRBJ2-1; the match to TRBD2 covers 11 bases. Germline CDR1 and CDR2: SGHAT and FQNNGV. The CDR3 totals 15 residues. V lost 1 base and J lost 5; bases outside the gene matches: 1. CDR3 protein: CASSLVAGGNNEQFF. The CDR3 DNA follows: TGTGCCAGCAGCTTAGTAGCGGGGGGGAACAATGAGCAGTTCTTC. The variable domain in full, with the rest retrieved from reference TRBV11-2 and TRBJ2-1, is EAGVAQSPRYKIIEKRQSVAFWCNPISGHATLYWYQQILGQGPKLLIQFQNNGVVDDSQLPKDRFSAERLKGVDSTLKIQPAKLEDSAVYLCASSLVAGGNNEQFFGPGTRLTVL.

The chain is built from TRBV4-1 and TRBJ2-1, with TRBD2 identical over 13 bases. V was pared by 1 base and J by 9 bases, with 6 bases of the junction left unmatched. Germline loops: CDR1 MGHRA, CDR2 YSYEKL. The CDR3 contains 16 residues. In nucleotides, the CDR3 is TGCGCCAGCAGCCAAGTACTAGCGGGAGGGCATAGTGAGCAGTTCTTC. Residues: CASSQVLAGGHSEQFF.

V gene TRBV6-1 combines with J gene TRBJ2-3, with D possibly TRBD1 on 6 matching bases. Germline CDR1 is MNHNS and CDR2 is SASEGT. Between the trimmed V and J ends, which lost 5 bases and 5 bases, there was a span of 8 bases. The CDR3 loop spans 12 amino acids. The CDR3 nucleotides are TGTGCCAGCAGTAGACAGGAAGATACGCAGTATTTT. It translates to CASSRQEDTQYF.

This clone was seen only once. The rearrangement joins TRBV18 to TRBJ2-3; TRBD1 aligns across 12 bases. Per germline, CDR1 KGHSH and CDR2 LQKENI. The CDR3 covers 15 residues. V dropped 3 bases and J dropped 4; count of bases not matched to a gene: 2. The chain's CDR3 is CASSPGTGGADTQYF. The CDR3 DNA reads as TGTGCCAGCTCACCCGGGACAGGGGGCGCAGATACGCAGTATTTT.

This clone was recorded only once. V usage is TRBV18 and J usage is TRBJ1-2; possibly TRBD1 for D (5 bases). V lost 0 bases and J lost 6, with 8 bases in between. This CDR3 is built from 13 residues. Germline-derived CDR1 and CDR2 are KGHSH and LQKENI. The chain's CDR3 is CASSPPQGNGYTF. The CDR3 bases are TGTGCCAGCTCACCACCCCAGGGAAATGGCTACACCTTC.

The chain has TRBV4-1 and TRBJ2-7; D may be TRBD2 (6 bases). The V end lost 6 bases, the J end lost 2 bases, and 17 bases lay between the germline ends. Germline loops: CDR1 MGHRA, CDR2 YSYEKL. CDR3 length: 15 amino acids. The CDR3: CASSLIGGKPYEQYF. The DNA for the CDR3 is TGCGCCAGCAGTCTGATTGGGGGGAAGCCCTACGAGCAGTACTTC.

The chain uses TRBV11-2 and TRBJ2-3, with D maybe TRBD1 (5 bases). The germline V gene encodes CDR1 SGHAT and CDR2 FQNNGV. The CDR3 sequence is 17 residues long. V lost 2 bases, J lost 4 bases, and 19 bases lay in between. The CDR3 loop is CASSLRPARAEADTQYF. CDR3 nucleotides: TGTGCCAGCAGCTTAAGGCCTGCCAGGGCTGAAGCAGATACGCAGTATTTT.

A remark on this clone: A read error may produce the germline difference seen at one junction end. The rearrangement links TRBV6-6 to TRBJ2-1; the match to TRBD2 covers 8 bases. This CDR3 contains 13 residues. Germline V lookup: CDR1 MNHNY, CDR2 SVGAGI (reference sequence). CDR3 DNA sequence: TGTGCCAGCAGTTACACGCAACTAGCGGAGCAGCTCTTC. This sequence encodes CASSYTQLAEQLF.

V usage is TRBV19 and J usage is TRBJ1-4; TRBD1 agrees at 9 bases. Germline CDR1 reads LNHDA; CDR2 reads SQIVND (reference sequence). The ends lost 5 bases at V and 8 bases at J; junction bases unmatched: 6. The CDR3 loop spans 14 amino acids. CDR3 protein: CASSWDRENEKLFF. The DNA of the CDR3 is TGTGCCAGTAGTTGGGACAGGGAGAACGAAAAACTGTTTTTT.

The CDR3 coding sequence is TGTGCCAGCAGTTTCGACACGAGTGGAAACACCATATATTTT. It is translated as CASSFDTSGNTIYF. V usage is TRBV6-6 and J usage is TRBJ1-3, with no clear D. Germline assignment: CDR1 MNHNY and CDR2 SVGAGI (reference sequence). V was pared by 4 bases and J by 3 bases, with 10 bases between. The CDR3 totals 14 residues.

The J gene is TRBJ2-6, the V gene TRBV4-1; 7 nucleotides agree with TRBD2. Germline CDR1 is MGHRA and CDR2 is YSYEKL. The CDR3 consists of 15 residues. V gave up 6 bases and J gave up 4 bases; unmatched junction bases: 6. This chain's CDR3 is CASSLAVAGANVLTF. The CDR3 DNA follows: TGCGCCAGCAGTCTAGCGGTGGCCGGGGCCAACGTCCTGACTTTC.

V gene TRBV5-1 combines with J gene TRBJ2-7; no clear D. CDR1 and CDR2 from the germline V gene are SGHRS and YFSETQ. V was shortened by 0 bases and J by 9 bases, with 16 bases between the two germline ends. The CDR3 has 14 amino acids. The CDR3: CASSLGRPPTVQYF. DNA of the CDR3: TGCGCCAGCAGCTTGGGCAGGCCCCCTACAGTGCAGTACTTC.

The chain links TRBV28 to TRBJ2-7; possible D gene TRBD1, 6 bases. Germline V gene lookup returns CDR1 MDHEN and CDR2 SYDVKM. Trimming stripped 6 bases from V and 2 bases from J, with 14 bases between. The CDR3 consists of 14 residues. This CDR3 reads CASRGGTPPYEQYF. CDR3 bases: TGTGCCAGCAGAGGGGGAACCCCCCCCTACGAGCAGTACTTC.

The rearrangement links TRBV19 to TRBJ2-2; D perhaps matches TRBD1 (6 bases). V lost 7 bases, J lost 0 bases, and 12 bases lay in between. The germline gives CDR1 LNHDA, CDR2 SQIVND (reference sequence). This CDR3 region has 15 residues. CDR3 nucleotides: TGTGCCAGTACGACAGGAGCCGCGAACACCGGGGAGCTGTTTTTT. It is translated as CASTTGAANTGELFF.

V is TRBV5-1 and J is TRBJ2-7; D gene unclear. V lost 6 bases to trimming and J lost 0 bases, with 13 bases between them. This CDR3 spans 14 amino acids. The germline CDR1 and CDR2 sequences are SGHRS and YFSETQ. The CDR3 loop reads CASNPGGNSYEQYF. The DNA of the CDR3 is TGCGCCAGCAATCCGGGTGGAAACTCCTACGAGCAGTACTTC.

V and J are TRBV7-9 and TRBJ1-1, with D possibly being TRBD1 (5 bases). The CDR3 is 16 amino acids. The V and J ends lost 6 bases and 3 bases respectively, with 20 bases between them. Germline values: CDR1 SEHNR, CDR2 FQNEAQ (reference sequence). CDR3 nucleotides: TGTGCCAGCAGAGCTTTTAAAAGGGGTATTGACACTGAAGCTTTCTTT. Its translation: CASRAFKRGIDTEAFF. Supplemented by reference TRBV7-9 and TRBJ1-1, the full variable domain reads DTGVSQNPRHKITKRGQNVTFRCDPISEHNRLYWYRQTLGQGPEFLTYFQNEAQLEKSRLLSDRFSAERPKGSFSTLEIQRTEQGDSAMYLCASRAFKRGIDTEAFFGQGTRLTVV.

The chain is built from TRBV29-1 and TRBJ2-5; a possible D gene is TRBD1 (6 bases). The V and J ends lost 7 bases and 4 bases respectively, with 13 bases between them. From germline, CDR1 is SQVTM and CDR2 ANQGSEA. This CDR3 comprises 12 residues. As DNA, the CDR3 is TGCAGCGGGAGATGGGGGCGAGAGACCCAGTACTTC. Protein: CSGRWGRETQYF.

The rearrangement links TRBV10-3 to TRBJ1-2, with 9 bases lining up with TRBD1. CDR1 is ENHRY, CDR2 SYGVKD, per germline. CDR3 length: 15 amino acids. Trimming took 0 bases from V and 8 from J; bases not matched to a gene: 7. CDR3 sequence: CAISESPGQGSGYTF. CDR3 nucleotide sequence: TGTGCCATCAGTGAGTCGCCGGGACAGGGTTCCGGCTACACCTTC.

The chain combines TRBV18 with TRBJ1-5; D uncertain. The germline CDR1 and CDR2 sequences are KGHSH and LQKENI. There are 14 residues in the CDR3. V shed 3 bases and J shed 0 bases, with 6 bases lying between them. The DNA for the CDR3 is TGTGCCAGCTCACCGGGCGATAGCAATCAGCCCCAGCATTTT. It codes for CASSPGDSNQPQHF.

The chain joins TRBV18 to TRBJ2-7; perhaps TRBD2 as D (6 bases). The germline CDR1 and CDR2 sequences are KGHSH and LQKENI. V lost 0 bases to trimming and J lost 5 bases, with 11 bases between them. This CDR3 is built from 14 residues. CDR3 residues: CASSPPPGRNEQYF. Written as DNA, the CDR3 is TGTGCCAGCTCACCACCGCCAGGGAGGAACGAGCAGTACTTC.

This clone was seen more than once but under ten times. The CDR3 region is CATSRDIGQGTEQYF. CDR3 nucleotides: TGTGCCACCAGCAGAGATATTGGACAGGGGACTGAGCAGTACTTC. This chain joins TRBV15 and TRBJ2-7; 9 bases fit TRBD1. The CDR3 is made up of 15 amino acids. CDR1 and CDR2 (germline): LNHNV, YYDKDF (reference sequence). V was clipped by 0 bases and J by 7 bases; unmatched bases: 7.

The chain carries TRBV7-2 and TRBJ2-7; D is possibly TRBD2 (5 bases). This CDR3 region has 15 residues. Trimming took 1 base from V and 2 from J, leaving 12 bases between them. CDR1 is SGHTA and CDR2 is FQGNSA in the germline V gene. CDR3 sequence: CASSLGGGLTYEQYF. The DNA of the CDR3 is TGTGCCAGCAGCTTAGGCGGAGGCTTGACCTACGAGCAGTACTTC.

The V call is TRBV6-6, the J call TRBJ1-4, with 8 bases fitting TRBD1. V trimming: 6 bases; J trimming: 0 bases; junction bases outside the gene matches: 3. The germline CDR1 and CDR2 sequences are MNHNY and SVGAGI (reference sequence). CDR3 length: 15 residues. The CDR3: CASSIQGATNEKLFF. In nucleotides, the CDR3 is TGTGCCAGCAGCATACAGGGGGCAACTAATGAAAAACTGTTTTTT.

V and J are TRBV18 and TRBJ2-2; 8 bases fit TRBD1. The CDR3 runs 14 residues. Germline values: CDR1 KGHSH, CDR2 LQKENI. With 9 bases clipped from V and 5 bases from J, the junction kept 8 bases outside the gene matches. The CDR3 sequence: CASTDRVGTGELFF. For the CDR3, the DNA is TGTGCCAGTACGGACAGGGTCGGAACCGGGGAGCTGTTTTTT.

The chain recombines TRBV10-1 with TRBJ2-3; no clear D. Trimming shortened V by 0 bases and J by 0 bases, and 7 bases separated the two germline ends. CDR1 WNHNN and CDR2 SYGVQD come from the germline V gene (reference sequence). The CDR3 spans 15 residues. The CDR3 spells CASSESRLSTDTQYF. The CDR3 DNA reads TGCGCCAGCAGTGAGTCGAGACTTAGCACAGATACGCAGTATTTT.